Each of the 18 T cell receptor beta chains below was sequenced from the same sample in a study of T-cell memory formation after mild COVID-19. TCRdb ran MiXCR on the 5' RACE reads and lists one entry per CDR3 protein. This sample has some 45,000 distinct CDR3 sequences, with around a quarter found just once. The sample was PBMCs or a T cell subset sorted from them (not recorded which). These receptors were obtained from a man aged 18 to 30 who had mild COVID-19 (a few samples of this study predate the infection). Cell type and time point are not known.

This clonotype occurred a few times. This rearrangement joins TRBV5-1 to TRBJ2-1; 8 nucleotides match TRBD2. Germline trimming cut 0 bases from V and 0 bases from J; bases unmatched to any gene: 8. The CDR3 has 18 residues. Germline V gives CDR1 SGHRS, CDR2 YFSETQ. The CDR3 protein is CASSLAGGVGGSYNEQFF. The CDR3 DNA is TGCGCCAGCAGCTTGGCCGGGGGGGTTGGTGGCTCCTACAATGAGCAGTTCTTC.

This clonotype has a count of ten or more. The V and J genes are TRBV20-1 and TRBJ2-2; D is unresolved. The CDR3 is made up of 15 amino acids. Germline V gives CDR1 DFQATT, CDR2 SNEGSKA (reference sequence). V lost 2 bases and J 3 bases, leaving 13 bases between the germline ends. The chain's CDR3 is CSARMDGRDTGELFF. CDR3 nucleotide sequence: TGCAGTGCTAGAATGGACGGTAGGGACACCGGGGAGCTGTTTTTT.

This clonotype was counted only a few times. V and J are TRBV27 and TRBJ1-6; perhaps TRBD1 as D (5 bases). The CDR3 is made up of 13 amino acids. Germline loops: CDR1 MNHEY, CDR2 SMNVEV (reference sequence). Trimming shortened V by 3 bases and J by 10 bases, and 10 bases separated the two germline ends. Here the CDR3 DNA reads TGTGCCAGCAGTTTGGGGGGTTTATCACCCCTCCACTTT. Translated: CASSLGGLSPLHF.

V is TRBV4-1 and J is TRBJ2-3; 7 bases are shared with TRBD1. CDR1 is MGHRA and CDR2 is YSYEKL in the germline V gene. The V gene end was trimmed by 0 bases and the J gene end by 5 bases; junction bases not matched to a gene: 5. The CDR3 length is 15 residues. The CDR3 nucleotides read TGCGCCAGCAGCCAAGAAGACAGGGCGGTAGATACGCAGTATTTT. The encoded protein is CASSQEDRAVDTQYF.

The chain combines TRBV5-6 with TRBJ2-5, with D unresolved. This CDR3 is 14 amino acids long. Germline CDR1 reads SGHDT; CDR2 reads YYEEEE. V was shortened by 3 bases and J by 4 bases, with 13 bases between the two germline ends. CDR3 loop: CASSSPGRVETQYF. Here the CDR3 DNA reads TGTGCCAGCAGCTCGCCCGGACGGGTAGAGACCCAGTACTTC.

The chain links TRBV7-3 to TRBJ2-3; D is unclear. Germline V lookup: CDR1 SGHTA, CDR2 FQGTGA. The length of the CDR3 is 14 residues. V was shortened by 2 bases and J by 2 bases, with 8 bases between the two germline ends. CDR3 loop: CASSLLGPTDTQYF. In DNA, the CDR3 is TGTGCCAGCAGCTTATTGGGCCCCACAGATACGCAGTATTTT.

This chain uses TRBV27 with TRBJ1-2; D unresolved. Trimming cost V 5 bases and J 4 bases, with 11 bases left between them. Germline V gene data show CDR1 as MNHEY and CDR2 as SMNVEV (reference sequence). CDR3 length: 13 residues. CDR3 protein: CASSPGRVYGYTF. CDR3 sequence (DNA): TGTGCCAGCAGTCCCGGACGGGTCTATGGCTACACCTTC.

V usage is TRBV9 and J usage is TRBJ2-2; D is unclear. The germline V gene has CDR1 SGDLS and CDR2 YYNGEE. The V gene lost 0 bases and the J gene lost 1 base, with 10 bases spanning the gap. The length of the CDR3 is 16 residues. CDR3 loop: CASSVDWRKNTGELFF. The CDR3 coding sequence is TGTGCCAGCAGCGTAGATTGGCGGAAGAACACCGGGGAGCTGTTTTTT.

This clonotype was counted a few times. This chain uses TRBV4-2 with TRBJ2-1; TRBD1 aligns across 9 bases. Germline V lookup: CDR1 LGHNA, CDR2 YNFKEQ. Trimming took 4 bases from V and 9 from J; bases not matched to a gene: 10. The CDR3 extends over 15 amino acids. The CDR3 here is CASSPEQTGGGEQFF. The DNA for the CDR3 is TGTGCCAGCAGCCCCGAACAAACAGGGGGCGGTGAGCAGTTCTTC.

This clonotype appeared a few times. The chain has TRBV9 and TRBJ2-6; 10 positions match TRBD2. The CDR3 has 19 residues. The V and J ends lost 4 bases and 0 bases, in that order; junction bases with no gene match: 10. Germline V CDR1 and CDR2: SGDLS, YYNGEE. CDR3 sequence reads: CASSPLGLAVFSGANVLTF. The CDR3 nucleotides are TGTGCCAGCAGCCCCCTCGGACTAGCGGTTTTCTCTGGGGCCAACGTCCTGACTTTC.

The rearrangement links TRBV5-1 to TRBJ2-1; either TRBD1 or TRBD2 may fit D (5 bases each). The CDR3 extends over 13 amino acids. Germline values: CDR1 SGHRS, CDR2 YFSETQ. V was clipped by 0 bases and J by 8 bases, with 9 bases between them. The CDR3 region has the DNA TGCGCCAGCAGCTTGGGGGGGTTCTATGAGCAGTTCTTC. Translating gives CASSLGGFYEQFF.

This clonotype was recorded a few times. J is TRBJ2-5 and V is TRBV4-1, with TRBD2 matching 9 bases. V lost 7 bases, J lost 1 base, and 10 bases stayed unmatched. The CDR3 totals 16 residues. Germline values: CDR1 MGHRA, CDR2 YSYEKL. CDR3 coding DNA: TGCGCCAGCAAGGCGGCGGGGGGGTCCGCCCAAGAGACCCAGTACTTC. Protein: CASKAAGGSAQETQYF.

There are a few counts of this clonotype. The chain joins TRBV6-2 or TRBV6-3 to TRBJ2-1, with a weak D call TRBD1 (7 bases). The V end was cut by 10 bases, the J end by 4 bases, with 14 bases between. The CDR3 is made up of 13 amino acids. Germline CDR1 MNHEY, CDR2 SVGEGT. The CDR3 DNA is TGTGCCACTACAGGGGAGGCTTACAATGAGCAGTTCTTC. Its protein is CATTGEAYNEQFF.

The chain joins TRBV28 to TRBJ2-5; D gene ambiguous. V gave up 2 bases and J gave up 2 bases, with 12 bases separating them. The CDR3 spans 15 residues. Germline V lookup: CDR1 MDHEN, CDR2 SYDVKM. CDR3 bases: TGTGCCAGCAGTTTAACTAAGTCCTATCAAGAGACCCAGTACTTC. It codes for CASSLTKSYQETQYF.

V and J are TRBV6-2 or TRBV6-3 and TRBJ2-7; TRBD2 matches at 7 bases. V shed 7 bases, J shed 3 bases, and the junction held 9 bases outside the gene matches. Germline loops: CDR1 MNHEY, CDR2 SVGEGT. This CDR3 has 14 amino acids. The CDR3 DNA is TGTGCCAGCACCCGGTGGGGGGGGATCTACGAGCAGTACTTC. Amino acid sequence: CASTRWGGIYEQYF.

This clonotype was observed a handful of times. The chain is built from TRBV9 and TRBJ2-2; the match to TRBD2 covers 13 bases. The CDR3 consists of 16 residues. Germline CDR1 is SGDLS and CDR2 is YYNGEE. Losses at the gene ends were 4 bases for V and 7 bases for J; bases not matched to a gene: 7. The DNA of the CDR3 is TGTGCCAGCAGCCCCGGGACTAGCGGGGTTGGCGGGGAGCTGTTTTTT. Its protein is CASSPGTSGVGGELFF.

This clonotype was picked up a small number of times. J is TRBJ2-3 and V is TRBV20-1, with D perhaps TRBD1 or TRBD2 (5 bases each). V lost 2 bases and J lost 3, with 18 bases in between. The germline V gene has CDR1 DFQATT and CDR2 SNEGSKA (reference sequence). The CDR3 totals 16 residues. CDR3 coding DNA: TGCAGTGCTAGACCCCGTGAGCGGTGGGGGACAGATACGCAGTATTTT. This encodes CSARPRERWGTDTQYF.

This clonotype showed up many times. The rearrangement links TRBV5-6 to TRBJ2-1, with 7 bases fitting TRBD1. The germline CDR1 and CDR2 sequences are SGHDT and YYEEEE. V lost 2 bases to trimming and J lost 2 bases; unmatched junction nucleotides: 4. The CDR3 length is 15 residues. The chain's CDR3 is CASSFGDRAYNEQFF. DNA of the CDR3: TGTGCCAGCAGCTTCGGCGACAGGGCCTACAATGAGCAGTTCTTC.